These 13 T cell receptor beta chains were all obtained from the same sample, sequenced in a study of blood T cell repertoires in COVID-19. Repertoires were generated with immunoSEQ multiplex PCR, while TCRdb's copy carries only in-frame clones and drops some. The sample includes 200,000 to 250,000 clones, 84% seen only once; the top ten take around 7.8%. What was sequenced was peripheral blood. The receptor source for this set is a woman older than 75 with COVID-19, enrolled during active disease.

This clone was seen just once. This chain links TRBV2 with TRBJ1-5; 7 bases match TRBD1. The length of the CDR3 is 15 residues. Germline V gene lookup returns CDR1 SNHLY and CDR2 FYNNEI. The V segment lost 4 bases and the J segment 4 bases; nucleotides outside the gene matches: 7. DNA of the CDR3: TGTGCCAGCAGTGCGCAGACAGGGATTAATCAGCCCCAGCATTTT. Protein product: CASSAQTGINQPQHF.

The J gene is TRBJ2-5, the V gene TRBV5-1, with D maybe TRBD2 (5 bases). V lost 4 bases and J lost 1, with 14 bases in between. The length of the CDR3 is 15 residues. From germline, CDR1 is SGHRS and CDR2 YFSETQ. In DNA form, the CDR3 reads TGCGCCAGCAGCGCTACCGTAGGGAGCCAAGAGACCCAGTACTTC. Translating it yields CASSATVGSQETQYF.

V usage is TRBV7-9 and J usage is TRBJ2-7; 11 nucleotides agree with TRBD1. With 7 bases clipped from V and 6 bases from J, the junction kept 11 bases outside the gene matches. From germline, CDR1 is SEHNR and CDR2 FQNEAQ (reference sequence). The CDR3 consists of 15 residues. CDR3 region: CASTNRDRGAPEQYF. CDR3 coding DNA: TGTGCCAGCACCAACCGGGACAGGGGGGCCCCCGAGCAGTACTTC.

The chain is built from TRBV25-1 and TRBJ2-5; 7 bases line up with TRBD2. V shed 2 bases, J shed 2 bases, and the junction held 5 bases outside the gene matches. The CDR3 sequence is 15 residues long. Looked up from germline, CDR1 is MGHDK and CDR2 is SYGVNS. The CDR3 is CASSEALGRQETQYF. The CDR3 nucleotides are TGTGCCAGCAGTGAAGCCCTCGGGAGGCAAGAGACCCAGTACTTC.

This CDR3 is CASRVRGSNANTGELFF. CDR3 DNA sequence: TGTGCCAGCAGGGTGAGGGGGTCCAACGCGAACACCGGGGAGCTGTTTTTT. This chain connects TRBV7-6 to TRBJ2-2; maybe TRBD1 (6 bases). This CDR3 contains 17 residues. V gave up 6 bases and J gave up 0 bases, with 17 bases separating them. Germline V lookup: CDR1 SGHVS, CDR2 FNYEAQ. Supplemented by reference TRBV7-6 and TRBJ2-2, the full variable domain reads GAGVSQSPRYKVTKRGQDVALRCDPISGHVSLYWYRQALGQGPEFLTYFNYEAQQDKSGLPNDRFSAERPEGSISTLTIQRTEQRDSAMYRCASRVRGSNANTGELFFGEGSRLTVL.

The chain joins TRBV5-1 to TRBJ2-5, with 8 bases matching TRBD1. This CDR3 is built from 17 residues. V lost 3 bases, J lost 2 bases, and 12 bases stayed unmatched. Germline V gene sequence: CDR1 SGHRS, CDR2 YFSETQ. CDR3 bases: TGCGCCAGCAGCTCAAGGACAGGGTCCACCTTTCAAGAGACCCAGTACTTC. Encoded protein: CASSSRTGSTFQETQYF.

The gene calls are TRBV18 and TRBJ2-2; D ambiguous. CDR3 length equals 14 residues. The germline CDR1 and CDR2 sequences are KGHSH and LQKENI. V was cut by 8 bases and J by 2 bases, with 12 bases left in between. The CDR3 DNA reads TGTGCCAGCCAATCCCCAGGCAACACCGGGGAGCTGTTTTTT. It encodes CASQSPGNTGELFF.

This sequence joins TRBV27 and TRBJ1-2; TRBD1 is a possible D gene (5 bases). The CDR3 totals 14 residues. V gave up 3 bases and J gave up 3 bases, with 11 bases separating them. Germline V gene data show CDR1 as MNHEY and CDR2 as SMNVEV (reference sequence). CDR3 nucleotides: TGTGCCAGCAGTTTGAACCAGGGCCACTATGGCTACACCTTC. It translates to CASSLNQGHYGYTF.

The chain couples TRBV5-1 to TRBJ1-6; possible D gene TRBD1, 6 bases. Per the germline V gene, CDR1 is SGHRS and CDR2 is YFSETQ. There are 15 residues in the CDR3. V was pared by 2 bases and J by 7 bases, with 13 bases between. CDR3 sequence: CASSFADRRNSPLHF. The CDR3, as DNA: TGCGCCAGCAGCTTCGCCGACAGGCGAAATTCACCCCTCCACTTT.

This clone was found once. This chain links TRBV5-1 with TRBJ1-6; 7 bases are a match to TRBD1. Trimming cost V 3 bases and J 0 bases; bases outside gene matches: 6. Germline V lookup: CDR1 SGHRS, CDR2 YFSETQ. The CDR3 spans 17 residues. The CDR3 nucleotides are TGCGCCAGCAGCTGGGGGACAGAGAGCTCCTATAATTCACCCCTCCACTTT. This gives the protein CASSWGTESSYNSPLHF.

V usage is TRBV5-1 and J usage is TRBJ1-2, with D hard to call. The CDR3 loop spans 13 amino acids. Germline V gene lookup returns CDR1 SGHRS and CDR2 YFSETQ. The V and J ends lost 4 bases and 0 bases respectively, with 7 bases between them. The CDR3 DNA reads TGCGCCAGCAGCCCCCCCACTAACTATGGCTACACCTTC. Protein: CASSPPTNYGYTF.

The V gene is TRBV10-3, the J gene TRBJ2-4; 8 nucleotides line up with TRBD1. CDR1 is ENHRY, CDR2 SYGVKD, per germline. CDR3 length: 15 residues. V lost 3 bases and J lost 2; bases outside the gene matches: 3. Here the CDR3 DNA reads TGTGCCATCAGTGAAGACAGGGGAACCAAAAACATTCAGTACTTC. As protein: CAISEDRGTKNIQYF.

The rearrangement joins TRBV7-3 to TRBJ2-1, with a possible D match to TRBD2 (9 bases). The germline V gene has CDR1 SGHTA and CDR2 FQGTGA. V gave up 5 bases and J gave up 15 bases, with 32 bases separating them. This CDR3 has 17 residues. The CDR3 DNA reads as TGTGCCAGCAGCCCCGGGGCCAGGGGGCCTAGCGGGAAAACGCGGTTCTTC. It yields the protein CASSPGARGPSGKTRFF.